Detailed here is one TCR beta chain. This clone's antigen is unknown. It has no much larger one-base neighbor in the sample; base qualities were not kept. The same CDR3 also results from other DNA sequences found in this sample. Using the deep immunoSEQ assay, multiplex PCR amplified TCR CDR3 regions from genomic DNA. Extracted genomic DNA from each cell subset was distributed evenly across all wells of several immunoSEQ 96-well plates, and each plate was treated as a replicate. For sorted subsets, approximately 210 ng genomic DNA, equal to tens of thousands of T cell genomes, was loaded into each replicate PCR. Purified libraries were quantified with a Qubit 3.0 fluorometer, sized on a Bioanalyzer 2100, and re-quantified with the KAPA Library Quantification kit. Each immunoSEQ 96-well plate was sequenced on its own single-read 150-cycle Illumina NextSeq 550 flow cell. As for the original processing: The immunoSEQ output contained only junctional sequences without quality scores, so filtering could not match that applied to full-length reads. Sequences were annotated with PyIR, a Python wrapper for IgBLAST v1.9, using IMGT germline references to assign V/J genes and CDR3. Reads with weak V/J assignments (E-value above 1e-6), missing CDR3, stop codons, out-of-frame junctions, or ambiguous translated residues were removed. A V3J clonotype was defined by an identical inferred V gene, J gene, and CDR3 amino acid sequence. Percentage overlap between repertoires was computed as shared unique clonotypes divided by the size of the smaller repertoire. Richness of each repertoire was evaluated using RTK rarefaction, the Chao1 estimator, and Recon v2.1 estimates of unobserved clonotypes. OLGA was used to compute generation probabilities for all TCRbeta clonotypes that the gDNA method yielded from a handful of donors. This immuneACCESS table, as held by TCRdb, lists in-frame sequences with V and J called but not all clones. Of the missing ones, under half trace to an unresolved V gene in checked studies; the others have no known cause. Clonal size and the V and J genes are those of that table, whereas D and trimming came from the DNA. This sample is represented by 2 million or so clones; approximately 95% of them were singletons. Together, the top ten hold 0.1% to 0.15% of the sample.

This sample stems from a study of shared clonotypes between healthy human individuals (dated by TCRdb to the early 2020s). Background for the entire study: The cohort included a few men and a couple of women between 18 and 49 years of age. The study deeply sequenced blood TCR repertoires of about 5 healthy adults to estimate repertoire size and the extent of clonotype sharing between individuals. Different laboratories and diverse techniques were used to prepare libraries and sequence TCR repertoires, to increase sequencing depth and limit assay-specific biases. Leukapheresis yielded between about 0.85 and 9.5 billion PBMCs per donor. Per donor, three plates each were used for CD4 naive and CD4 memory, two for CD8 naive, and one for CD8 memory. Broad study findings and their caveats: Around 5% of naive CD4, 3.5% of naive CD8, 2.3% of memory CD4, and roughly 0.4% of memory CD8 clonotypes were shared across four donors. Pairwise subsampling indicated that sequencing depth was expected to affect the degree of clonotype sharing among donors. Incomplete sequencing was indicated by rarefaction of sorted-subset datasets, despite the large sequencing depth. Sampling was limited to blood, and TCR repertoires in tissue likely differ from TCR repertoires in blood. The small number of donors limited the genetic and exposure-history diversity represented. Estimated clonotype richness was generally larger for naive than for memory subsets. Compared with non-shared clonotypes, clonotypes shared by all four sorted-subset donors had higher generation probabilities.

The CDR3, cysteine through phenylalanine, is 15 amino acids long. The entry retains the CDR3 DNA only, 45 bases that are in frame from base 1. V lost 9 bases and J lost 1 base; the stretch between them is 17 bases long. For CDR1 and CDR2, the germline V gene (reference sequence) lists MNHEY and SMNVEV. The donors were healthy, HIV-negative adults who had no recently reported acute infections or vaccinations. All donors were Caucasian adults living in Nashville, Tennessee, USA. CD4+ T cells were enriched by magnetic negative selection; naive cells were then positively selected on CD45RA, and the negative fraction formed the memory subset. Blood was collected by leukapheresis, and PBMCs were isolated by Ficoll-Histopaque density gradient centrifugation and then cryopreserved in liquid nitrogen vapor phase. Purity and quantity of every magnetically sorted T cell population were checked by analytical flow cytometry. Genomic DNA was isolated from each sorted fraction and quantified by UV absorbance on a Nanodrop 2000c.

Sequencing input: naive CD4+ T cells sorted from blood. The cell subset or site tag for this specimen amounts to: CD45RA+ positively selected. Recombination joined TRBV27 with TRBJ2-3; TRBD2 could be the D gene, as 5 bases match. This clonotype was sampled from a man younger than 30 in good health. The CDR3 amino acid sequence is: CASSLEGRGTDTQYF. The DNA sequence is given as TGTGCCAGTAGTCTCGAGGGCCGAGGCACAGATACGCAGTATTTT.